The rows below give T cell receptor beta chains drawn from one sample of a study of shared clonotypes between healthy human individuals. Only in-frame clones appear in the TCRdb table, and some are missing; sequencing was by immunoSEQ multiplex PCR. Among 950,000 to 1,100,000 clones listed, approximately 68% were seen once. The sequencing sample was made of memory CD4+ T cells sorted from blood. These receptors came from a man between 18 and 35 years old in good health. The CDR3 runs from the conserved cysteine through the conserved F or W. Fields, in order: CDR3 DNA, CDR3 protein, clone size, V gene, D gene, J gene. A D gene is named only where the DNA matches it firmly. Expanded clones get a size class; other rows say once, few or many, or leave the size out.

cdr3_nt: TGCGCCAGCAGCGTGGACGGAAACTATGGCTACACCTTC
cdr3_aa: CASSVDGNYGYTF
clone_size: -
v_call: TRBV5-1
d_call: -
j_call: TRBJ1-2

cdr3_nt: TGTGCCAGTAGTATGGCAGGGGGGTATGGCTACACCTTC
cdr3_aa: CASSMAGGYGYTF
clone_size: -
v_call: TRBV19
d_call: TRBD1
j_call: TRBJ1-2

cdr3_nt: TGTGCCAGCTGGAAGACTAGCGGGCGCAATGAGCAGTTCTTC
cdr3_aa: CASWKTSGRNEQFF
clone_size: -
v_call: TRBV14
d_call: TRBD2
j_call: TRBJ2-1

cdr3_nt: TGTGCCAGCAGCGTAGGACTAGCGGGGGTGGAGACCCAGTACTTC
cdr3_aa: CASSVGLAGVETQYF
clone_size: few
v_call: TRBV9
d_call: TRBD2
j_call: TRBJ2-5

cdr3_nt: TGTGCCAGCAGCGCCGGGACAGGGGGCCAGCCCCAGCATTTT
cdr3_aa: CASSAGTGGQPQHF
clone_size: -
v_call: TRBV9
d_call: TRBD1
j_call: TRBJ1-5

cdr3_nt: TGCGCCAGCAGCTTGAGGACAGGGTTATCATACAATGAGCAGTTCTTC
cdr3_aa: CASSLRTGLSYNEQFF
clone_size: many
v_call: TRBV5-1
d_call: TRBD1
j_call: TRBJ2-1

cdr3_nt: TGTGCCAGTAGTGCACAGGATAGCTCCTACAATGAGCAGTTCTTC
cdr3_aa: CASSAQDSSYNEQFF
clone_size: -
v_call: TRBV19
d_call: -
j_call: TRBJ2-1

cdr3_nt: TGTGCCAGCAGCGCTGTAAGGACAGGGGGCCAAGAGACCCAGTACTTC
cdr3_aa: CASSAVRTGGQETQYF
clone_size: -
v_call: TRBV5-4
d_call: TRBD1
j_call: TRBJ2-5

cdr3_nt: TGTGCCAGCAGTGAAACCTCGCAGGGAGGAACTGAAGCTTTCTTT
cdr3_aa: CASSETSQGGTEAFF
clone_size: -
v_call: TRBV6-1
d_call: -
j_call: TRBJ1-1

cdr3_nt: TGTGCCAGCAGCTTCGGGGGGGTGCGCGATTCACCCCTCCACTTT
cdr3_aa: CASSFGGVRDSPLHF
clone_size: many
v_call: TRBV5-4
d_call: -
j_call: TRBJ1-6

cdr3_nt: TGCAGCGTCGCTGGCGGCGTCTATGAGACCCAGTACTTC
cdr3_aa: CSVAGGVYETQYF
clone_size: -
v_call: TRBV29-1
d_call: -
j_call: TRBJ2-5

cdr3_nt: TGCAGCGTTCTCAGGGGGCTCGGGGAGACCCAGTACTTC
cdr3_aa: CSVLRGLGETQYF
clone_size: -
v_call: TRBV29-1
d_call: TRBD1
j_call: TRBJ2-5

cdr3_nt: TGTGCCAGCACCAGCCCGACCGTCAGAGGGGATACGCAGTATTTT
cdr3_aa: CASTSPTVRGDTQYF
clone_size: -
v_call: TRBV27
d_call: -
j_call: TRBJ2-3

cdr3_nt: TGTGCTAGCAGCTTAGAATTCAGGGGTGAGCAGTTCTTC
cdr3_aa: CASSLEFRGEQFF
clone_size: -
v_call: TRBV7-7
d_call: -
j_call: TRBJ2-1

cdr3_nt: TGCGCCAGCAGCTTGGGGTCTATTGGACAGGGAAATTCCTACAAGCAGTACTTC
cdr3_aa: CASSLGSIGQGNSYKQYF
clone_size: -
v_call: TRBV5-1
d_call: TRBD1
j_call: TRBJ2-7

cdr3_nt: TGTGCCAGCAGGACGGCCAGGGGGCCGAACTATGGCTACACCTTC
cdr3_aa: CASRTARGPNYGYTF
clone_size: -
v_call: TRBV28
d_call: TRBD1
j_call: TRBJ1-2

cdr3_nt: TGCGCCAGCAGCTTGAACAGGGCGGCAACTAATGAAAAACTGTTTTTT
cdr3_aa: CASSLNRAATNEKLFF
clone_size: -
v_call: TRBV5-1
d_call: -
j_call: TRBJ1-4

cdr3_nt: TGTGCCAGCAGTGACTATTATAGGACTAGCGGAAGTCTTTACAATGAGCAGTTCTTC
cdr3_aa: CASSDYYRTSGSLYNEQFF
clone_size: many
v_call: TRBV2
d_call: TRBD2
j_call: TRBJ2-1

cdr3_nt: TGCGCCAGCAGTCTCCCAGGGGTAAAGAACACTGAAGCTTTCTTT
cdr3_aa: CASSLPGVKNTEAFF
clone_size: -
v_call: TRBV4-1
d_call: -
j_call: TRBJ1-1

cdr3_nt: TGTGCCAGCAGTTTCGTGGCCAAATATGGCTACACCTTC
cdr3_aa: CASSFVAKYGYTF
clone_size: few
v_call: TRBV28
d_call: -
j_call: TRBJ1-2

cdr3_nt: TGTGCCAGCAGCCAAGGAGCCTTTAGCGGGAGGGCTGGGGAGCAGTTCTTC
cdr3_aa: CASSQGAFSGRAGEQFF
clone_size: once
v_call: TRBV14
d_call: TRBD2
j_call: TRBJ2-1

cdr3_nt: TGTGCCAGCAGTGAGGGACGTAACTATGGCTACACCTTC
cdr3_aa: CASSEGRNYGYTF
clone_size: -
v_call: TRBV7-3
d_call: -
j_call: TRBJ1-2

cdr3_nt: TGTGCCAGCAGCTTAGGCCCTACAGTGGTTCAGGGGGCGCCAGGCTACACCTTC
cdr3_aa: CASSLGPTVVQGAPGYTF
clone_size: -
v_call: TRBV7-2
d_call: TRBD1
j_call: TRBJ1-2

cdr3_nt: TGTGCCAGTAGTACCGGGACACCCCCGGATACGCAGTATTTT
cdr3_aa: CASSTGTPPDTQYF
clone_size: -
v_call: TRBV19
d_call: -
j_call: TRBJ2-3

cdr3_nt: TGTGCCAGCAGCTTTCCCCAAGGTGGTGGCTACACCTTC
cdr3_aa: CASSFPQGGGYTF
clone_size: -
v_call: TRBV11-2
d_call: -
j_call: TRBJ1-2

cdr3_nt: TGTGCCAGCAGTGAAGTGGGGGCTGAAGCTTTCTTT
cdr3_aa: CASSEVGAEAFF
clone_size: -
v_call: TRBV2
d_call: -
j_call: TRBJ1-1

cdr3_nt: TGCAGCGCCTACGGGGACCTCCGGCGGTATTTT
cdr3_aa: CSAYGDLRRYF
clone_size: -
v_call: TRBV29-1
d_call: -
j_call: TRBJ2-3

cdr3_nt: TGTGCCATCAGAAGACAGGGGAGCTCCTACAATGAGCAGTTCTTC
cdr3_aa: CAIRRQGSSYNEQFF
clone_size: -
v_call: TRBV10-3
d_call: TRBD1
j_call: TRBJ2-1

cdr3_nt: TGTGCCAGCAGTTGGACAGGGATTAATGAAAAACTGTTTTTT
cdr3_aa: CASSWTGINEKLFF
clone_size: -
v_call: TRBV6-5
d_call: TRBD1
j_call: TRBJ1-4

cdr3_nt: TGTGCCAGCAGCTTGGAATATGTACAGAGAAATTCACCCCTCCACTTT
cdr3_aa: CASSLEYVQRNSPLHF
clone_size: few
v_call: TRBV5-6
d_call: -
j_call: TRBJ1-6

cdr3_nt: TGTGCCAGCAGTGCCCCAAACCCAACTAAGAATGAAAAACTGTTTTTT
cdr3_aa: CASSAPNPTKNEKLFF
clone_size: once
v_call: TRBV6-1
d_call: -
j_call: TRBJ1-4

cdr3_nt: TGTGCCAGCAGGAGCCCAGAAGACCACAACTATGGCTACACCTTC
cdr3_aa: CASRSPEDHNYGYTF
clone_size: -
v_call: TRBV28
d_call: -
j_call: TRBJ1-2

cdr3_nt: TGTGCCAGCAGTTACGGCCGAACCTACGAGCAGTACTTC
cdr3_aa: CASSYGRTYEQYF
clone_size: many
v_call: TRBV6-5
d_call: -
j_call: TRBJ2-7